These 5 T cell receptor beta chains were all obtained from the same sample, sequenced in a study of siplizumab effects on memory and regulatory T cells. Profiling relied on immunoSEQ multiplex PCR, and the TCRdb table lists in-frame clones only, not all of them. Found here are around 110,000 clones, around 94% of them singletons; the top ten hold roughly 1.7%. The sequencing input was non-Treg CD4+ T cells sorted from blood. These receptors came from a human donor in good health.

V is TRBV6-1 and J is TRBJ1-4; 12 bases are shared with TRBD1. The CDR3 runs 15 residues. Germline values: CDR1 MNHNS, CDR2 SASEGT. Trimming cost V 4 bases and J 10 bases; bases outside gene matches: 7. This chain's CDR3 is CASSGGQGAWGKLFF. DNA of the CDR3: TGTGCCAGCAGTGGGGGACAGGGGGCCTGGGGAAAACTGTTTTTT.

This clone has a single count. V gene TRBV11-3 combines with J gene TRBJ1-1; 7 bases are a match to TRBD1. Germline lookup yields CDR1 SGHNT and CDR2 YENEEA. The CDR3 extends over 15 amino acids. V was pared by 5 bases and J by 4 bases, with 10 bases of the junction left unmatched. CDR3 sequence: CASSSSDRIGTEAFF. Written as DNA, the CDR3 is TGTGCCAGCAGCAGCTCGGACAGGATCGGCACTGAAGCTTTCTTT.

The chain recombines TRBV19 with TRBJ2-3, with D uncertain. V was pared by 3 bases and J by 0 bases, with 7 bases between. CDR3 length equals 14 residues. Germline-derived CDR1 and CDR2 are LNHDA and SQIVND (reference sequence). CDR3 sequence (DNA): TGTGCCAGTAGTATCGCAGTGAGCACAGATACGCAGTATTTT. Amino acids: CASSIAVSTDTQYF.

The rearrangement links TRBV6-1 to TRBJ1-3, with a possible D match to TRBD1 (5 bases). Germline V gives CDR1 MNHNS, CDR2 SASEGT. V was clipped by 8 bases and J by 4 bases, with 12 bases between them. The CDR3 consists of 13 residues. As DNA, the CDR3 is TGTGCCAGCCACCCAGGGCTCGGAAACACCATATATTTT. It specifies CASHPGLGNTIYF.

The chain has TRBV19 and TRBJ2-1; 11 nucleotides line up with TRBD2. CDR1 is LNHDA, CDR2 SQIVND, per germline (reference sequence). The V gene end was trimmed by 6 bases and the J gene end by 4 bases; junction bases not matched to a gene: 8. The CDR3 has 16 residues. CDR3 nucleotide sequence: TGTGCCAGTAGCCAAACTAGCGGGGGTCGGTACAATGAGCAGTTCTTC. Its translation is CASSQTSGGRYNEQFF.